This is a list of T cell receptor beta chains from one sample in a study of identical twins. TCRdb reanalysed the 5' RACE reads using MiXCR and keeps one entry per CDR3 protein. Of approximately 1.8 million distinct CDR3 sequences detected, around 29% appear once; the ten largest clones hold about 0.27%. Specimen: cord blood. The source is a newborn girl in good health. The CDR3 runs from the conserved cysteine through the conserved F or W. Fields, in order: V gene, clone size, J gene, D gene, CDR3 protein, CDR3 DNA. A D gene is named only where the DNA matches it firmly. Part of the rows lack a size; the others show once, few, many or a class for expanded clones.

v_call: TRBV7-2
clone_size: once
j_call: TRBJ2-3
d_call: TRBD2
cdr3_aa: CASGLVALTDTQYF
cdr3_nt: TGTGCCAGTGGACTAGTGGCCCTCACAGATACGCAGTATTTT

v_call: TRBV2
clone_size: .
j_call: TRBJ2-1
d_call: .
cdr3_aa: CASSEQRGSSSYNEQFF
cdr3_nt: TGTGCCAGCAGTGAACAGCGAGGGTCGAGCTCCTACAATGAGCAGTTCTTC

v_call: TRBV7-8
clone_size: .
j_call: TRBJ2-7
d_call: .
cdr3_aa: CASSLLGSNEQYF
cdr3_nt: TGTGCCAGCAGCTTACTGGGGTCAAACGAGCAGTACTTC

v_call: TRBV5-8
clone_size: .
j_call: TRBJ2-1
d_call: TRBD2
cdr3_aa: CASSLGTLAAGGNEQFF
cdr3_nt: TGTGCCAGCAGCCTTGGGACCCTAGCGGCCGGGGGCAATGAGCAGTTCTTC

v_call: TRBV12-3/TRBV12-4
clone_size: few
j_call: TRBJ2-1
d_call: .
cdr3_aa: CASAYLGTYNEQFF
cdr3_nt: TGTGCCAGCGCTTACCTGGGGACCTACAATGAGCAGTTCTTC

v_call: TRBV24-1
clone_size: .
j_call: TRBJ2-7
d_call: .
cdr3_aa: CASSDLRNRPNSYEQYF
cdr3_nt: TGTGCCTCCAGTGATTTGAGGAACAGGCCGAACTCCTACGAGCAGTACTTC

v_call: TRBV27
clone_size: few
j_call: TRBJ2-1
d_call: TRBD1
cdr3_aa: CASSPGDRGLYEQFF
cdr3_nt: TGTGCCAGCAGTCCTGGGGACAGGGGGCTCTATGAGCAGTTCTTC

v_call: TRBV7-9
clone_size: .
j_call: TRBJ2-1
d_call: .
cdr3_aa: CASSLSPGDEQFF
cdr3_nt: TGTGCCAGCAGCTTATCCCCTGGGGATGAGCAGTTCTTC

v_call: TRBV18
clone_size: .
j_call: TRBJ2-7
d_call: .
cdr3_aa: CASSPGLGSYEQYF
cdr3_nt: TGTGCCAGCTCTCCGGGATTAGGCTCCTACGAGCAGTACTTC

v_call: TRBV28
clone_size: few
j_call: TRBJ2-5
d_call: .
cdr3_aa: CASRLREEQYF
cdr3_nt: TGTGCCAGCAGGCTCCGTGAAGAGCAGTACTTC

v_call: TRBV7-6
clone_size: .
j_call: TRBJ1-2
d_call: TRBD1
cdr3_aa: CASSTYQRTGQNYGYTF
cdr3_nt: TGTGCCAGCAGCACTTACCAAAGGACAGGGCAGAACTATGGCTACACCTTC

v_call: TRBV29-1
clone_size: few
j_call: TRBJ2-2
d_call: TRBD2
cdr3_aa: CSAGLALTGELFF
cdr3_nt: TGCAGCGCCGGACTAGCGCTCACCGGGGAGCTGTTTTTT

v_call: TRBV20-1
clone_size: few
j_call: TRBJ2-4
d_call: .
cdr3_aa: CSARATAVDKNIQYF
cdr3_nt: TGCAGTGCTAGAGCGACAGCTGTGGACAAAAACATTCAGTACTTC

v_call: TRBV18
clone_size: .
j_call: TRBJ2-7
d_call: .
cdr3_aa: CASSPSLTQAYNEQYF
cdr3_nt: TGTGCCAGCTCACCCTCACTCACCCAGGCCTACAATGAGCAGTACTTC

v_call: TRBV4-2
clone_size: .
j_call: TRBJ2-3
d_call: TRBD1
cdr3_aa: CVSSQEGGTGADTQYF
cdr3_nt: TGTGTCAGCAGCCAAGAAGGAGGGACAGGGGCAGATACGCAGTATTTT

v_call: TRBV29-1
clone_size: many
j_call: TRBJ2-1
d_call: TRBD1
cdr3_aa: CSVEEDRGNEQFF
cdr3_nt: TGCAGCGTTGAGGAAGACAGGGGGAATGAGCAGTTCTTC

v_call: TRBV6-1
clone_size: few
j_call: TRBJ1-1
d_call: .
cdr3_aa: CASSMLGETEAFF
cdr3_nt: TGTGCCAGCAGTATGCTAGGGGAGACTGAAGCTTTCTTT

v_call: TRBV29-1
clone_size: .
j_call: TRBJ2-3
d_call: TRBD2
cdr3_aa: CSVPWVAGTDTQYF
cdr3_nt: TGCAGCGTGCCGTGGGTAGCGGGGACAGATACGCAGTATTTT

v_call: TRBV12-3/TRBV12-4
clone_size: once
j_call: TRBJ1-1
d_call: .
cdr3_aa: CASSFVRANTEAFF
cdr3_nt: TGTGCCAGCAGTTTTGTCAGGGCGAACACTGAAGCTTTCTTT

v_call: TRBV10-3
clone_size: .
j_call: TRBJ1-2
d_call: .
cdr3_aa: CAISVTGYGYTF
cdr3_nt: TGTGCCATCAGTGTGACAGGCTATGGCTACACCTTC

v_call: TRBV6-5
clone_size: .
j_call: TRBJ1-1
d_call: .
cdr3_aa: CASSYSSRQNTGAFF
cdr3_nt: TGTGCCAGCAGTTACTCTTCCAGGCAGAACACTGGAGCTTTCTTT

v_call: TRBV7-2
clone_size: .
j_call: TRBJ2-1
d_call: .
cdr3_aa: CASSYRTPRTNEQFF
cdr3_nt: TGTGCCAGCAGCTACAGGACCCCGCGAACCAATGAGCAGTTCTTC

v_call: TRBV20-1
clone_size: few
j_call: TRBJ1-1
d_call: TRBD1
cdr3_aa: CSASYKGAWTEAFF
cdr3_nt: TGCAGTGCTAGCTACAAGGGGGCTTGGACTGAAGCTTTCTTT

v_call: TRBV29-1
clone_size: few
j_call: TRBJ2-1
d_call: TRBD2
cdr3_aa: CSTRLAGVGEQFF
cdr3_nt: TGCAGCACCAGACTAGCGGGGGTCGGTGAGCAGTTCTTC

v_call: TRBV2
clone_size: .
j_call: TRBJ1-2
d_call: .
cdr3_aa: CASSEGRRKYGYTF
cdr3_nt: TGTGCCAGCAGTGAGGGACGGCGGAAGTATGGCTACACCTTC

v_call: TRBV20-1
clone_size: .
j_call: TRBJ2-1
d_call: TRBD2
cdr3_aa: CSARASGEGDEQFF
cdr3_nt: TGCAGTGCTAGAGCTAGCGGGGAGGGGGATGAGCAGTTCTTC

v_call: TRBV29-1
clone_size: .
j_call: TRBJ1-1
d_call: .
cdr3_aa: CSADWGGSEAFF
cdr3_nt: TGCAGCGCCGATTGGGGGGGTTCCGAAGCTTTCTTT

v_call: TRBV28
clone_size: .
j_call: TRBJ2-7
d_call: .
cdr3_aa: CASATMHYEQYF
cdr3_nt: TGTGCCAGCGCAACTATGCACTACGAGCAGTACTTC

v_call: TRBV9
clone_size: .
j_call: TRBJ2-3
d_call: .
cdr3_aa: CASSPRAGTVATDTQYF
cdr3_nt: TGTGCCAGCAGCCCCCGGGCGGGGACTGTGGCTACAGATACGCAGTATTTT

v_call: TRBV20-1
clone_size: .
j_call: TRBJ2-1
d_call: .
cdr3_aa: CSARDSSSGTGWEQFF
cdr3_nt: TGCAGTGCTAGAGATTCCTCTAGCGGGACAGGATGGGAGCAGTTCTTC

v_call: TRBV5-4
clone_size: .
j_call: TRBJ1-2
d_call: .
cdr3_aa: CASSLGSRRLHYGYTF
cdr3_nt: TGTGCCAGCAGCCTAGGCTCCAGAAGGCTCCACTATGGCTACACCTTC

v_call: TRBV3-1
clone_size: few
j_call: TRBJ1-2
d_call: .
cdr3_aa: CASSQDPGPYGYTF
cdr3_nt: TGTGCCAGCAGCCAAGATCCAGGCCCCTATGGCTACACCTTC

v_call: TRBV3-1
clone_size: .
j_call: TRBJ2-7
d_call: .
cdr3_aa: CASSPLARSSYEQYF
cdr3_nt: TGTGCCAGCAGCCCTTTAGCGAGGAGCTCCTACGAGCAGTACTTC

v_call: TRBV7-2
clone_size: once
j_call: TRBJ2-7
d_call: .
cdr3_aa: CASSITSRGSYEQYF
cdr3_nt: TGTGCCAGCAGCATAACTAGCAGGGGATCCTACGAGCAGTACTTC

v_call: TRBV5-6
clone_size: .
j_call: TRBJ2-3
d_call: TRBD2
cdr3_aa: CASSSLAGGRFRLTDTQYF
cdr3_nt: TGTGCCAGCAGCTCCCTAGCGGGGGGGCGCTTTCGGCTCACAGATACGCAGTATTTT

v_call: TRBV28
clone_size: .
j_call: TRBJ1-3
d_call: .
cdr3_aa: CASRTQLTGNTIYF
cdr3_nt: TGTGCCAGCAGGACTCAACTAACGGGAAACACCATATATTTT

v_call: TRBV27
clone_size: .
j_call: TRBJ2-4
d_call: .
cdr3_aa: CASAPYAKNIQYF
cdr3_nt: TGTGCCAGCGCCCCCTATGCCAAAAACATTCAGTACTTC

v_call: TRBV3-1
clone_size: few
j_call: TRBJ2-6
d_call: .
cdr3_aa: CATAGDSGANVLTF
cdr3_nt: TGTGCCACCGCAGGGGACTCTGGGGCCAACGTCCTGACTTTC

v_call: TRBV10-3
clone_size: .
j_call: TRBJ1-6
d_call: .
cdr3_aa: CAISEEEGFGSPLHF
cdr3_nt: TGTGCCATCAGTGAGGAGGAGGGCTTCGGTTCACCCCTCCACTTT

v_call: TRBV5-1
clone_size: .
j_call: TRBJ2-3
d_call: TRBD2
cdr3_aa: CASSLAPREGSTDTQYF
cdr3_nt: TGCGCCAGCAGCTTGGCCCCGAGGGAGGGTAGCACAGATACGCAGTATTTT

v_call: TRBV5-4
clone_size: .
j_call: TRBJ2-7
d_call: .
cdr3_aa: CASSSFFDTGPLLDEQYF
cdr3_nt: TGTGCCAGCAGCAGCTTTTTTGATACCGGGCCCCTTCTAGACGAGCAGTACTTC

v_call: TRBV20-1
clone_size: .
j_call: TRBJ2-3
d_call: .
cdr3_aa: CSASNVRRLTDTQYF
cdr3_nt: TGCAGTGCTAGTAATGTGCGGCGCCTCACAGATACGCAGTATTTT

v_call: TRBV11-2
clone_size: .
j_call: TRBJ2-1
d_call: .
cdr3_aa: CASSLYGRAAPNEQFF
cdr3_nt: TGTGCCAGCAGCTTATATGGAAGGGCGGCGCCTAATGAGCAGTTCTTC

v_call: TRBV7-9
clone_size: .
j_call: TRBJ1-1
d_call: .
cdr3_aa: CASSLALEGSNTEAFF
cdr3_nt: TGTGCCAGCAGCTTAGCCTTGGAGGGGTCGAACACTGAAGCTTTCTTT

v_call: TRBV6-8
clone_size: .
j_call: TRBJ2-3
d_call: .
cdr3_aa: CASSYSSGPCADTQYF
cdr3_nt: TGTGCCAGCAGTTACTCGAGCGGTCCGTGCGCAGATACGCAGTATTTT

v_call: TRBV5-5
clone_size: few
j_call: TRBJ1-5
d_call: .
cdr3_aa: CASSFEGNSNQPQHF
cdr3_nt: TGTGCCAGCAGCTTCGAGGGCAATAGCAATCAGCCCCAGCATTTT

v_call: TRBV29-1
clone_size: .
j_call: TRBJ1-1
d_call: .
cdr3_aa: CSVEMKGYTEAFF
cdr3_nt: TGCAGCGTTGAAATGAAGGGGTACACTGAAGCTTTCTTT

v_call: TRBV29-1
clone_size: many
j_call: TRBJ2-3
d_call: .
cdr3_aa: CSVRRSTSTDTQYF
cdr3_nt: TGCAGCGTTAGGCGGTCTACTAGCACAGATACGCAGTATTTT

v_call: TRBV20-1
clone_size: few
j_call: TRBJ1-5
d_call: .
cdr3_aa: CSAKGPLRNQPQHF
cdr3_nt: TGCAGTGCGAAAGGACCATTGCGCAATCAGCCCCAGCATTTT

v_call: TRBV28
clone_size: many
j_call: TRBJ2-7
d_call: TRBD1
cdr3_aa: CASSGTGWSYEQYF
cdr3_nt: TGTGCCAGCAGTGGGACAGGGTGGAGCTACGAGCAGTACTTC

v_call: TRBV12-3/TRBV12-4
clone_size: .
j_call: TRBJ2-1
d_call: TRBD2
cdr3_aa: CASSFSPGTSGRYEQFF
cdr3_nt: TGTGCCAGCAGTTTCAGCCCGGGGACTAGCGGAAGGTACGAGCAGTTCTTC

v_call: TRBV20-1
clone_size: few
j_call: TRBJ2-5
d_call: TRBD1
cdr3_aa: CSALRGQGGTQYF
cdr3_nt: TGCAGTGCCCTACGTGGACAGGGAGGGACCCAGTACTTC

v_call: TRBV9
clone_size: few
j_call: TRBJ2-3
d_call: TRBD2
cdr3_aa: CASSVFRGGQDTQYF
cdr3_nt: TGTGCCAGCAGCGTATTCCGGGGGGGGCAAGATACGCAGTATTTT

v_call: TRBV10-3
clone_size: .
j_call: TRBJ1-6
d_call: .
cdr3_aa: CAISDRRRGHNSPLHF
cdr3_nt: TGTGCCATCAGTGATCGGCGGCGGGGTCATAATTCACCCCTCCACTTT

v_call: TRBV21-1
clone_size: few
j_call: TRBJ2-3
d_call: .
cdr3_aa: CASSKASRGNTQYF
cdr3_nt: TGTGCCAGCAGCAAAGCCTCCAGGGGAAATACGCAGTATTTT

v_call: TRBV4-1
clone_size: .
j_call: TRBJ1-6
d_call: .
cdr3_aa: CASSRSISYNSPLHF
cdr3_nt: TGCGCCAGCAGCCGGAGCATCTCCTATAATTCACCCCTCCACTTT

v_call: TRBV6-5
clone_size: few
j_call: TRBJ2-6
d_call: .
cdr3_aa: CASRPPNSGANVLTF
cdr3_nt: TGTGCCAGCAGGCCGCCAAACTCTGGGGCCAACGTCCTGACTTTC

v_call: TRBV7-9
clone_size: few
j_call: TRBJ1-2
d_call: TRBD1
cdr3_aa: CASSLVGTGKDYGYTF
cdr3_nt: TGTGCCAGCAGCTTAGTGGGGACAGGGAAAGACTATGGCTACACCTTC

v_call: TRBV6-5
clone_size: few
j_call: TRBJ1-1
d_call: .
cdr3_aa: CASRMGGTWNTEAFF
cdr3_nt: TGTGCCAGCAGGATGGGGGGGACCTGGAACACTGAAGCTTTCTTT